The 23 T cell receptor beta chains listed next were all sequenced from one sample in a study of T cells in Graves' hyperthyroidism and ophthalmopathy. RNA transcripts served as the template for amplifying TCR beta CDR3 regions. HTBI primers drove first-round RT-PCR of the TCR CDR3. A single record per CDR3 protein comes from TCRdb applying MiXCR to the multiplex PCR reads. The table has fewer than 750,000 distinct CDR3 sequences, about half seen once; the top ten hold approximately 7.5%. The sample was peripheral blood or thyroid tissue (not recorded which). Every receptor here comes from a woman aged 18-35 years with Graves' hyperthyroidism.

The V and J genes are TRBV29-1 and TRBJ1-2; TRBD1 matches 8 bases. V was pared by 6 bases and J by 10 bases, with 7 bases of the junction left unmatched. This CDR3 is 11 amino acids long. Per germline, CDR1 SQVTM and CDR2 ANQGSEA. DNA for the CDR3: TGCAGCGTCGACAGGGGTGGGGACTACACCTTC. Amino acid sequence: CSVDRGGDYTF.

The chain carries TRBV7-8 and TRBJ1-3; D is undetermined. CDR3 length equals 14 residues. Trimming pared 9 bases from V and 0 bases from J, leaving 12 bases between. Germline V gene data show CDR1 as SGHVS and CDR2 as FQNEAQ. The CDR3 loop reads CASSMSSSGNTIYF. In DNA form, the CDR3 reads TGTGCCAGTAGTATGTCTTCCTCTGGAAACACCATATATTTT. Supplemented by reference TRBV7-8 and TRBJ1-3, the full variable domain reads GAGVSQSPRYKVAKRGQDVALRCDPISGHVSLFWYQQALGQGPEFLTYFQNEAQLDKSGLPSDRFFAERPEGSVSTLKIQRTQQEDSAVYLCASSMSSSGNTIYFGEGSWLTVV.

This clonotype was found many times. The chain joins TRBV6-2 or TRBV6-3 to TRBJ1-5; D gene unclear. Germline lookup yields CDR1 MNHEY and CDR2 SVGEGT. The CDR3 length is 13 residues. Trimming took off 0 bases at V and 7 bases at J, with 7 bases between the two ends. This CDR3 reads CASSYSIGQPQHF. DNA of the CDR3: TGTGCCAGCAGTTACTCGATCGGGCAGCCCCAGCATTTT.

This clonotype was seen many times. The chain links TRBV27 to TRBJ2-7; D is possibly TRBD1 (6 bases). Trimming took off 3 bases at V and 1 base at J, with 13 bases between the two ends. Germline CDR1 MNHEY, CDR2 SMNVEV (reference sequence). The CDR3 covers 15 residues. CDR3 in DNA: TGTGCCAGCAGTTTTATGGCAGGGGCGTCCTACGAGCAGTACTTC. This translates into CASSFMAGASYEQYF.

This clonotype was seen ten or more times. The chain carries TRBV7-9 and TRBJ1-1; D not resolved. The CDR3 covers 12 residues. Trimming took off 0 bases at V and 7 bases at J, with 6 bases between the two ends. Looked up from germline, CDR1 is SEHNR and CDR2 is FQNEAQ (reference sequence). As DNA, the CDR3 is TGTGCCAGCAGCTTAGCACCAATTGAAGCTTTCTTT. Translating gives CASSLAPIEAFF.

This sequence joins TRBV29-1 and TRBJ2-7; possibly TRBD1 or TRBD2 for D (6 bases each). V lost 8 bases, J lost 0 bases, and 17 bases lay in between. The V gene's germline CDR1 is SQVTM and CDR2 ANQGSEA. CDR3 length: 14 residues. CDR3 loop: CSSYSGDNSYEQYF. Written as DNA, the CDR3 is TGCAGCAGTTACTCGGGGGACAACTCCTACGAGCAGTACTTC.

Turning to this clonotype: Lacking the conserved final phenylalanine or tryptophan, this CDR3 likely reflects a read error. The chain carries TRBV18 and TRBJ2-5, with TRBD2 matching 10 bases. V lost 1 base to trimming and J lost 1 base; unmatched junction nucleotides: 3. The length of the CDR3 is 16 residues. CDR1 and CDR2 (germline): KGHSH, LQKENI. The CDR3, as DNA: TGTGCCAGCTCACCACTAGAGCGGGAGGGCCAAGAGACCCAGTACCTC. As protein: CASSPLEREGQETQYL.

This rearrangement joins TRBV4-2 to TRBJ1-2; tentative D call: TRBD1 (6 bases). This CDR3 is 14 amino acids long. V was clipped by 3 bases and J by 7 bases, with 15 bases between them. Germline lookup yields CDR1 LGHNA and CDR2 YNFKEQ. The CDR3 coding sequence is TGTGCCAGCAGCCAGAGCTGGGCAGGGGTTGGCTACACCTTC. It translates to CASSQSWAGVGYTF.

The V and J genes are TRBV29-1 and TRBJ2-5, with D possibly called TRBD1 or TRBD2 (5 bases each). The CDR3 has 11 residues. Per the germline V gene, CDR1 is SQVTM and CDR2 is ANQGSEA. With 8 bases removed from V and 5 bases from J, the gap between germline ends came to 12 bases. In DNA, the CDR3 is TGCAGCTTAATAGGGGACGAGACCCAGTACTTC. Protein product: CSLIGDETQYF.

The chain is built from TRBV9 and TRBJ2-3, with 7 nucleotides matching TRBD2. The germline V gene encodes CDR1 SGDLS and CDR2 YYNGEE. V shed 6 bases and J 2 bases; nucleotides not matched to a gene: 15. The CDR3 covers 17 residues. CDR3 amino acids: CASTKWGGTSDTDTQYF. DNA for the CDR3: TGTGCCAGCACCAAATGGGGGGGGACCAGCGACACAGATACGCAGTATTTT.

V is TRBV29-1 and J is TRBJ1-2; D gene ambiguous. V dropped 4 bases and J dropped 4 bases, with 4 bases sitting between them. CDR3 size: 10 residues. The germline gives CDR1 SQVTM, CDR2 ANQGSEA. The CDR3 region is CSVVGYGYTF. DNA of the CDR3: TGCAGCGTTGTGGGCTATGGCTACACCTTC.

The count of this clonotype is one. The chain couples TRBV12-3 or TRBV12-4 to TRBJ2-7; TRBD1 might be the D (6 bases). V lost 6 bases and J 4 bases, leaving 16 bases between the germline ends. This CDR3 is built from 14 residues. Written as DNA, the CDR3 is TGTGCCAGCAGGGGGGCAGCGCCCCTTTACGAGCAGTACTTC. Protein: CASRGAAPLYEQYF.

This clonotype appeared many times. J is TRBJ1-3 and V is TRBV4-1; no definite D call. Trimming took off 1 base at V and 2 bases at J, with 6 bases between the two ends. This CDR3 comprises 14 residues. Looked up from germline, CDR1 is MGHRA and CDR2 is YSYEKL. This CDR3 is CASSQGVTGNTIYF. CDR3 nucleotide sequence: TGCGCCAGCAGCCAAGGAGTAACTGGAAACACCATATATTTT.

The CDR3, as DNA: TGTGCCAGCGCGGGCGGGGCCAACGTCCTGACTTTC. Translated, it gives CASAGGANVLTF. This chain uses TRBV7-9 with TRBJ2-6, with D perhaps matching TRBD2 (5 bases). V was clipped by 8 bases and J by 4 bases, with 6 bases between them. In germline, CDR1 is SEHNR, CDR2 FQNEAQ (reference sequence). The CDR3 spans 12 residues. The full variable domain, completed using reference TRBV7-9 and TRBJ2-6, is DTGVSQNPRHKITKRGQNVTFRCDPISEHNRLYWYRQTLGQGPEFLTYFQNEAQLEKSRLLSDRFSAERPKGSFSTLEIQRTEQGDSAMYLCASAGGANVLTFGAGSRLTVL.

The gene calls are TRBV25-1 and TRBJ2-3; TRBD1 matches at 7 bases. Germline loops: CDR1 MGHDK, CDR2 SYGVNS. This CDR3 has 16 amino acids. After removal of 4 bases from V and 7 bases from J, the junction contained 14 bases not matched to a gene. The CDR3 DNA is TGTGCCAGCAGTGGGGCGACAGGGTTTTTGATAAATACGCAGTATTTT. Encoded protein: CASSGATGFLINTQYF.

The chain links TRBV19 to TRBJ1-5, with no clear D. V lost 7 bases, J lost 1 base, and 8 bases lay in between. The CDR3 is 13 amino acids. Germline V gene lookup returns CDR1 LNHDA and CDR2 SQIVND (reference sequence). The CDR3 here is CASNQASNQPQHF. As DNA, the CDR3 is TGTGCCAGTAATCAGGCAAGCAATCAGCCCCAGCATTTT.

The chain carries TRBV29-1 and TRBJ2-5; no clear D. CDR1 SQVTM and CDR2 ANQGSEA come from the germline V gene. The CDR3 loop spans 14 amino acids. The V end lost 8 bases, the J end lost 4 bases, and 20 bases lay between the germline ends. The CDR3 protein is CSSENSPLGETQYF. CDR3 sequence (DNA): TGCAGCAGCGAAAACAGCCCTCTGGGAGAGACCCAGTACTTC. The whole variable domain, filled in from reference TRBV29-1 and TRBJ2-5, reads SAVISQKPSRDICQRGTSLTIQCQVDSQVTMMFWYRQQPGQSLTLIATANQGSEATYESGFVIDKFPISRPNLTFSTLTVSNMSPEDSSIYLCSSENSPLGETQYFGPGTRLLVL.

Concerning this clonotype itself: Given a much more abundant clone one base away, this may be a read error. The CDR3 loop is CASSLRENSPLHF. CDR3 nucleotide sequence: TGCGCCAGCAGCTTGCGCGAGAATTCACCCCTCCACTTT. The chain recombines TRBV5-1 with TRBJ1-6; D is unresolved. V was trimmed by 1 base and J by 7 bases, leaving 6 bases between them. Germline-derived CDR1 and CDR2 are SGHRS and YFSETQ. The CDR3 runs to 13 residues.

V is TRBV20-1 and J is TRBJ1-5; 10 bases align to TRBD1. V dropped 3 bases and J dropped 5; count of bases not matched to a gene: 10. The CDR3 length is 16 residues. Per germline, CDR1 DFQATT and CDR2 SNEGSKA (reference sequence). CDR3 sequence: CSARPGTGEVYQPQHF. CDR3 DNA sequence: TGCAGTGCTAGGCCCGGGACAGGGGAGGTATATCAGCCCCAGCATTTT.

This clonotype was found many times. CDR3 coding DNA: TGTGCCAGCAGCTTACTACAGGGGAATAACTACGAGCAGTACTTC. It codes for CASSLLQGNNYEQYF. The rearrangement uses TRBV11-2 and TRBJ2-7, with 7 bases that match TRBD1. This CDR3 has 15 residues. Germline values: CDR1 SGHAT, CDR2 FQNNGV. The V segment lost 2 bases and the J segment 3 bases; nucleotides outside the gene matches: 7. Combining the CDR3 with reference TRBV11-2 and TRBJ2-7 gives the whole variable domain EAGVAQSPRYKIIEKRQSVAFWCNPISGHATLYWYQQILGQGPKLLIQFQNNGVVDDSQLPKDRFSAERLKGVDSTLKIQPAKLEDSAVYLCASSLLQGNNYEQYFGPGTRLTVT.

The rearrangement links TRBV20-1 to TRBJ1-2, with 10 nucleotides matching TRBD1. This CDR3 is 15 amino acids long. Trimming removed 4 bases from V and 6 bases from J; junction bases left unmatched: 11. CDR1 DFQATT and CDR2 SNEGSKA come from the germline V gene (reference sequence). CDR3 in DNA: TGCAGTGCTATATGGACCGGGACAGGGGTGGATGGCTACACCTTC. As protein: CSAIWTGTGVDGYTF.

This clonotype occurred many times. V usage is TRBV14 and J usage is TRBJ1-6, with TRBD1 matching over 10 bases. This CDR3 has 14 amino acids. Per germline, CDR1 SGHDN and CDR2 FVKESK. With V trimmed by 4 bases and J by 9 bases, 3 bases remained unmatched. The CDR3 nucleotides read TGTGCCAGCAGCCGGGACAGGGGTTTTTCACCCCTCCACTTT. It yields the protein CASSRDRGFSPLHF.

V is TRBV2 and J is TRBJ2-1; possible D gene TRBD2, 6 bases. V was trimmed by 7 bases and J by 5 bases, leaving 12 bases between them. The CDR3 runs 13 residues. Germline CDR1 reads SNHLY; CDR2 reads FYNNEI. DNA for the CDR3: TGTGCCAGCAATTGGGACTTTAACAATGAGCAGTTCTTC. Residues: CASNWDFNNEQFF.